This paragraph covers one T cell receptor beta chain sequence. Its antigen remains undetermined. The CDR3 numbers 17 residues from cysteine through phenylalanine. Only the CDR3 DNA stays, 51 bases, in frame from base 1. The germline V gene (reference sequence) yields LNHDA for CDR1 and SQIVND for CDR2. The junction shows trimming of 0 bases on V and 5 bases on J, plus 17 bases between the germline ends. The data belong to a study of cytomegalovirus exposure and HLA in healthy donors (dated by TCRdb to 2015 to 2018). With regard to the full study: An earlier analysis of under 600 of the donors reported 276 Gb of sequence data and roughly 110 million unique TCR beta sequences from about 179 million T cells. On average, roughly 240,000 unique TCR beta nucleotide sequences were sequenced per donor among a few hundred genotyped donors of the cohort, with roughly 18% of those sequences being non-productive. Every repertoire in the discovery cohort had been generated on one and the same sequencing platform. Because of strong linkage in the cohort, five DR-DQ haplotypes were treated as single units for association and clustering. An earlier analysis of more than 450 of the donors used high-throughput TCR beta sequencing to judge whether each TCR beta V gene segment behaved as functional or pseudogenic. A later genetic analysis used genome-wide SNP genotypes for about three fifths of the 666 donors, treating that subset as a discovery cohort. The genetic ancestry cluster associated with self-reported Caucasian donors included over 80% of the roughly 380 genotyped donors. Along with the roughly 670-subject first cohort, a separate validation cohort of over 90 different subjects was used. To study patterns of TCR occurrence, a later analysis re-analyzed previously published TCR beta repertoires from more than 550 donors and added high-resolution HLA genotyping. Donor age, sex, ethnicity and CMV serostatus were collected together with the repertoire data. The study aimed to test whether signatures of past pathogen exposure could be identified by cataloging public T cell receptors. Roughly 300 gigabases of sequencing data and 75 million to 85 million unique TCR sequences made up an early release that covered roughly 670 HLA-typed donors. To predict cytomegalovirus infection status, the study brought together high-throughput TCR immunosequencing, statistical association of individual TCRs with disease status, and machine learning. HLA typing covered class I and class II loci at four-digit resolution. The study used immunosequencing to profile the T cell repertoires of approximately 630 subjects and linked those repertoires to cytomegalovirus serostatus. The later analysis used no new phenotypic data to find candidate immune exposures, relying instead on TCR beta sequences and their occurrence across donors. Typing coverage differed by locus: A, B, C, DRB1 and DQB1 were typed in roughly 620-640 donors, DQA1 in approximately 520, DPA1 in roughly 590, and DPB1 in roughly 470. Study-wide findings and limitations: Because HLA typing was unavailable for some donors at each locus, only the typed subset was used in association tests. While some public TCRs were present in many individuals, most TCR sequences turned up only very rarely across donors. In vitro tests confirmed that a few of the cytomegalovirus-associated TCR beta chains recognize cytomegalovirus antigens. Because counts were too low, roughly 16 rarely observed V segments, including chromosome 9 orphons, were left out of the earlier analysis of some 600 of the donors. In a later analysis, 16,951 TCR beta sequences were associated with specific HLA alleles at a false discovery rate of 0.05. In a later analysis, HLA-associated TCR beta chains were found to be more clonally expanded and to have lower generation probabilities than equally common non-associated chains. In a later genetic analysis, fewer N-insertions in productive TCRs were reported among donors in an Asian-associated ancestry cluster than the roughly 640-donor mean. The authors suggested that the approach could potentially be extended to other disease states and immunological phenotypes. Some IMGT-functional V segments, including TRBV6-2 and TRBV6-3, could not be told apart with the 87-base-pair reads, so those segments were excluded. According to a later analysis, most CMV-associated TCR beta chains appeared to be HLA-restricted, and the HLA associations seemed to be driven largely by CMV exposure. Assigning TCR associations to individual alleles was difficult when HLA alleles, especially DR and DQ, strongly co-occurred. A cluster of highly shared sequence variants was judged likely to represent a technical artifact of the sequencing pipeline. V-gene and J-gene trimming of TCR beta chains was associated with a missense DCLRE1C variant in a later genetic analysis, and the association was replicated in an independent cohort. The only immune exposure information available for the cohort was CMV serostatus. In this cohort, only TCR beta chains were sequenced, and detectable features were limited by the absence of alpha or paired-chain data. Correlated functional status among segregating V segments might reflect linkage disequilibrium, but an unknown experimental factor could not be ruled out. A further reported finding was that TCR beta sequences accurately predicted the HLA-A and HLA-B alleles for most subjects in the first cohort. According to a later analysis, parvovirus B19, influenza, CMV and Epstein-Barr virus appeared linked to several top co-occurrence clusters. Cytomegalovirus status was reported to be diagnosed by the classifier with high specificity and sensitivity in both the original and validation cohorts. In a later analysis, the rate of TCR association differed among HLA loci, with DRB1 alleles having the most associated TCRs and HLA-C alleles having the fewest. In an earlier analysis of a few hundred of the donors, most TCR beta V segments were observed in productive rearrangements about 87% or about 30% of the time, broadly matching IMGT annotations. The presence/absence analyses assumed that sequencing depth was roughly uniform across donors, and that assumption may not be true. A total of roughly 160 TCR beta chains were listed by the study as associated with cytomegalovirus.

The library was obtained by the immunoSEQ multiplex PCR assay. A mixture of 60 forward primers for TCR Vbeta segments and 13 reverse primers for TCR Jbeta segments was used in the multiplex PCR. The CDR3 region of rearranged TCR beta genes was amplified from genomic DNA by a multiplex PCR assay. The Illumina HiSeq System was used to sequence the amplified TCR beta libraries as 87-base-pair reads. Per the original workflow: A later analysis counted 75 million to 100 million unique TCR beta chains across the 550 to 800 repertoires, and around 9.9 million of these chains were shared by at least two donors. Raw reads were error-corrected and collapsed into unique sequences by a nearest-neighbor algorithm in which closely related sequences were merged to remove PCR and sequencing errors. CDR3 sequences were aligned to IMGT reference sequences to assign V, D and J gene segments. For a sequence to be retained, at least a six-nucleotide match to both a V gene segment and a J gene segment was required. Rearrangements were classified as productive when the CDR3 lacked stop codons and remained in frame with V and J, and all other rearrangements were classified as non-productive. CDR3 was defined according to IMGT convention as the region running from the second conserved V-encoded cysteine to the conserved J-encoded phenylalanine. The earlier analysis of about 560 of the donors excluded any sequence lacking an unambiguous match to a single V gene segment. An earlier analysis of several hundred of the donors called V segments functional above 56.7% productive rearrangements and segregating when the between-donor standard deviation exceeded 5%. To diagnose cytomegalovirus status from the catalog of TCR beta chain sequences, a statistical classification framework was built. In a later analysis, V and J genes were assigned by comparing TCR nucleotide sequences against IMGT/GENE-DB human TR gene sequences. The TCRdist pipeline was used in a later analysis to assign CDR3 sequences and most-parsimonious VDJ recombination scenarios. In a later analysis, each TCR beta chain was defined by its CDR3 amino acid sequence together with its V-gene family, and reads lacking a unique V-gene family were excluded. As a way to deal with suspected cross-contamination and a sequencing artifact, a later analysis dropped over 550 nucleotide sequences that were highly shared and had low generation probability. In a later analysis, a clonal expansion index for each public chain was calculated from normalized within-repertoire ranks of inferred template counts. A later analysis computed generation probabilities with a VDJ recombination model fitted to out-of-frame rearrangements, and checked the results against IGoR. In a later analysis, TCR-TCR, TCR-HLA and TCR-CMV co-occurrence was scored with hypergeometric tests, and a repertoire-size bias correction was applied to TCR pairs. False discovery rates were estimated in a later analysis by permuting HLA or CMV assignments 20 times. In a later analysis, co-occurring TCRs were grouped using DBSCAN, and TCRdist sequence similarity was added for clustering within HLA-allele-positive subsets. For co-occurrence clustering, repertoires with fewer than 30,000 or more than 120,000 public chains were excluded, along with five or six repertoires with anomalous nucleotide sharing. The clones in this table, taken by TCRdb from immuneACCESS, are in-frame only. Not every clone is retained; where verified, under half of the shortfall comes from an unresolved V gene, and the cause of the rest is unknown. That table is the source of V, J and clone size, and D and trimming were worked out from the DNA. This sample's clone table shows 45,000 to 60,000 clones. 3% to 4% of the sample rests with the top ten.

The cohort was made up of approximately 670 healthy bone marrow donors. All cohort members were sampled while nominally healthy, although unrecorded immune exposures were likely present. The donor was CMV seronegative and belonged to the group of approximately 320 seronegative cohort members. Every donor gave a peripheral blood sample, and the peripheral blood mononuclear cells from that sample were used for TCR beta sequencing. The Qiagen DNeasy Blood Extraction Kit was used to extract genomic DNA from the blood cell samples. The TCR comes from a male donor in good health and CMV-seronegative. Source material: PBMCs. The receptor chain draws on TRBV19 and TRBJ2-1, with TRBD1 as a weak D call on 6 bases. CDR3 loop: CASSIDVGAKADNEQFF. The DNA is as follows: TGTGCCAGTAGTATAGATGTGGGGGCAAAGGCCGACAATGAGCAGTTCTTC.